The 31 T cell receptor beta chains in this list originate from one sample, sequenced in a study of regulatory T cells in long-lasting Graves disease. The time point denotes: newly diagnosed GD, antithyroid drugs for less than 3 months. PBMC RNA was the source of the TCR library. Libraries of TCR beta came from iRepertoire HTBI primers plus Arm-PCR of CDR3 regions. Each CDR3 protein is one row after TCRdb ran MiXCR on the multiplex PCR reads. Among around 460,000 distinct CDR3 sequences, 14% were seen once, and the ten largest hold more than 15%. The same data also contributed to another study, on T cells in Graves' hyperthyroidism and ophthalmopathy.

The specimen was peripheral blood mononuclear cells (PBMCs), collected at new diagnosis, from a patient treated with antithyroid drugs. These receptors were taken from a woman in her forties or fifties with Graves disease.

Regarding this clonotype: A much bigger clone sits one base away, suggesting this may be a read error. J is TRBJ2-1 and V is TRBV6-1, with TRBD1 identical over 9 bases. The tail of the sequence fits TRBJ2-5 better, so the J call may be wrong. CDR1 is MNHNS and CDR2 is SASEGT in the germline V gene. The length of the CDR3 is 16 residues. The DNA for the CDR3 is TGTGCCGGCGAAACACGTGGTAACAGGGGGCGAGAGACCCAGTACTTC. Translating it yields CAGETRGNRGRETQYF.

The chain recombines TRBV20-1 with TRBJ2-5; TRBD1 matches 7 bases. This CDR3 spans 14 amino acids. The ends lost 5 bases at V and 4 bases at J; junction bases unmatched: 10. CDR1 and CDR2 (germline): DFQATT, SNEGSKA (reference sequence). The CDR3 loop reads CSASPRTGGETQYF. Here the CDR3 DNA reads TGCAGTGCTTCACCCAGGACAGGCGGAGAGACCCAGTACTTC.

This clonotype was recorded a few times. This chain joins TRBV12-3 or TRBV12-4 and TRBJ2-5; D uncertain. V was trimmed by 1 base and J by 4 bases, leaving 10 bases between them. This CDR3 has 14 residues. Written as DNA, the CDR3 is TGTGCCAGCAGTTTAGGGCAAACGGGAGAGACCCAGTACTTC. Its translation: CASSLGQTGETQYF.

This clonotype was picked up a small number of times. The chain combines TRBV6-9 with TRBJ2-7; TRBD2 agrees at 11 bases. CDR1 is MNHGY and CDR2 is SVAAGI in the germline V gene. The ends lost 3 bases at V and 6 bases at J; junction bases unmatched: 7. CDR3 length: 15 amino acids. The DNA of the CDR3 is TGTGCCAGCAGTTACTTAGCGGGAGGGCGGGGCGAGCAGTACTTC. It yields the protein CASSYLAGGRGEQYF.

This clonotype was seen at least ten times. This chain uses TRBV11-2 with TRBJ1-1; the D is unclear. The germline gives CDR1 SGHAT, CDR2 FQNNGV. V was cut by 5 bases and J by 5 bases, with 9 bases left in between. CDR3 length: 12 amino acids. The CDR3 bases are TGTGCCAGCAGCCCGGGAACGACTGAAGCTTTCTTT. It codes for CASSPGTTEAFF.

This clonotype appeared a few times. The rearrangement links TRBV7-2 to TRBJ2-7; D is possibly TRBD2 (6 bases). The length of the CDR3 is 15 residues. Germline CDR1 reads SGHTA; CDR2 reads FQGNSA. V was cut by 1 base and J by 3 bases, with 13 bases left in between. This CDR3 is CASSLDSGLLYEQYF. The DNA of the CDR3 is TGTGCCAGCAGCTTAGATTCGGGACTCCTCTACGAGCAGTACTTC.

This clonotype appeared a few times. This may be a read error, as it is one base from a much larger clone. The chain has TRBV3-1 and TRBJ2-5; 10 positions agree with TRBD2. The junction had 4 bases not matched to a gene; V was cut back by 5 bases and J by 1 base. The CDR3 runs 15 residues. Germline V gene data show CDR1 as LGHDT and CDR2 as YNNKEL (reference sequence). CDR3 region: CASSTQREGQETQYF. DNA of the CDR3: TGTGCCAGCAGCACCCAGCGGGAGGGCCAAGAGACCCAGTACTTC.

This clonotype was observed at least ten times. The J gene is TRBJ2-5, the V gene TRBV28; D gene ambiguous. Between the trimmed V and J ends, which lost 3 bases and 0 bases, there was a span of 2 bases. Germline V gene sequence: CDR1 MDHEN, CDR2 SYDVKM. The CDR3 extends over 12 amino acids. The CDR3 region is CASSFNQETQYF. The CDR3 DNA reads TGTGCCAGCAGTTTCAACCAAGAGACCCAGTACTTC.

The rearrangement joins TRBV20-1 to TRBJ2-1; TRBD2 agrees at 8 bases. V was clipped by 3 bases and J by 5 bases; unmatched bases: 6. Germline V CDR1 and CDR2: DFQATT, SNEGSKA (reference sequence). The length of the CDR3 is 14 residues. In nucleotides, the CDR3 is TGCAGTGCTAGGACGGGAGGGATTAACAATGAGCAGTTCTTC. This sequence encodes CSARTGGINNEQFF.

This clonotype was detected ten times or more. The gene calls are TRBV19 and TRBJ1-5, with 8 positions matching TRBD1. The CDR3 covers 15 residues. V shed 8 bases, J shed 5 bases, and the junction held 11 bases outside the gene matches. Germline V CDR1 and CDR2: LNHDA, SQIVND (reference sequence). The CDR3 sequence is CASATQGAGDQPQHF. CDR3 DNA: TGTGCCAGTGCTACCCAGGGGGCAGGTGATCAGCCCCAGCATTTT. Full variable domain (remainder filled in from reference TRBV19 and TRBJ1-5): DGGITQSPKYLFRKEGQNVTLSCEQNLNHDAMYWYRQDPGQGLRLIYYSQIVNDFQKGDIAEGYSVSREKKESFPLTVTSAQKNPTAFYLCASATQGAGDQPQHFGDGTRLSIL.

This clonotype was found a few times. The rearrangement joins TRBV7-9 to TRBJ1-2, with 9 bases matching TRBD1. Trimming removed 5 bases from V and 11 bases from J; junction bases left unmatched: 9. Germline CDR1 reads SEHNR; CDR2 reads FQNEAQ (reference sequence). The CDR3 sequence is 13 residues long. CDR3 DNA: TGTGCCAGCAGCCGGGGACAGGGAGAACATTACACCTTC. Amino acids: CASSRGQGEHYTF. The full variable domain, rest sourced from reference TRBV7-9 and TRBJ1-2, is DTGVSQNPRHKITKRGQNVTFRCDPISEHNRLYWYRQTLGQGPEFLTYFQNEAQLEKSRLLSDRFSAERPKGSFSTLEIQRTEQGDSAMYLCASSRGQGEHYTFGSGTRLTVV.

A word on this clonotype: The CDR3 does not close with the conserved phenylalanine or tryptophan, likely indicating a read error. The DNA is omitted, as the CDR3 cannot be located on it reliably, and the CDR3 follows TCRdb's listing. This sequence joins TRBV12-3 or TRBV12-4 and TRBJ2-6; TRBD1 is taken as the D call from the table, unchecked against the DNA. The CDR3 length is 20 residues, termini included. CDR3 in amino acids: CASSFFLGLPPLSGANVLTV.

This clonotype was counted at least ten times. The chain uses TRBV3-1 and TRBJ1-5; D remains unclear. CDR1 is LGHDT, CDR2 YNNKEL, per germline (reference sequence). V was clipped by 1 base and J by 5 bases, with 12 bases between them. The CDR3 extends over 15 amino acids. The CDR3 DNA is TGTGCCAGCAGCCAAGGGGAGGAGGTGTATCAGCCCCAGCATTTT. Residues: CASSQGEEVYQPQHF.

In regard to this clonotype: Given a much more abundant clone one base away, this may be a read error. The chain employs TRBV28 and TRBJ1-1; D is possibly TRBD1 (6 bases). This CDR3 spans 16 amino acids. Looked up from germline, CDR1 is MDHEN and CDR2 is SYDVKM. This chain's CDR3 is CASRPDSGELNAEAFF. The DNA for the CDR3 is TGTGCCAGCAGACCCGATTCAGGGGAATTGAACGCTGAAGCTTTCTTT.

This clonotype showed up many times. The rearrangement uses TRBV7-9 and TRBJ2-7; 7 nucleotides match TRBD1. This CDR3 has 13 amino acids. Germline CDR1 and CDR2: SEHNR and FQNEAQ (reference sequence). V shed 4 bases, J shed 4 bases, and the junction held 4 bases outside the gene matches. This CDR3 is CASSSYRGYEQYF. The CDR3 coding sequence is TGTGCCAGCAGCTCTTACAGGGGATACGAGCAGTACTTC. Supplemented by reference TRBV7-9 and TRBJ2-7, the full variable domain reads DTGVSQNPRHKITKRGQNVTFRCDPISEHNRLYWYRQTLGQGPEFLTYFQNEAQLEKSRLLSDRFSAERPKGSFSTLEIQRTEQGDSAMYLCASSSYRGYEQYFGPGTRLTVT.

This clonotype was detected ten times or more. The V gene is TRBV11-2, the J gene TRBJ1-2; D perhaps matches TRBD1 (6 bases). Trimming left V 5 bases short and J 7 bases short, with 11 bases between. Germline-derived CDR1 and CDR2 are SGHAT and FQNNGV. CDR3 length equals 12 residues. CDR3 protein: CASSLSTGGYTF. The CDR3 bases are TGTGCCAGCAGCCTGTCGACAGGTGGCTACACCTTC.

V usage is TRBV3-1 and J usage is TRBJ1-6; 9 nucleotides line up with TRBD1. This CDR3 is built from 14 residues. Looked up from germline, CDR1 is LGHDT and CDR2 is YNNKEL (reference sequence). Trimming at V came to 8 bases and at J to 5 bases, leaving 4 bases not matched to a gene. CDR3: CASSQGANNSPLHF. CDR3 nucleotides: TGTGCCAGCTCACAGGGGGCAAATAATTCACCCCTCCACTTT.

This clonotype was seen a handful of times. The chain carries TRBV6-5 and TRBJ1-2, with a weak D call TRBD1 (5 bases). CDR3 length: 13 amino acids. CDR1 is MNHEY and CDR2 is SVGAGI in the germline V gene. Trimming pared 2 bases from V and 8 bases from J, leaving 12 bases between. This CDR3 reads CASSYRDLRGYTF. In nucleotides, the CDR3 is TGTGCCAGCAGTTACAGGGACCTAAGGGGCTACACCTTC.

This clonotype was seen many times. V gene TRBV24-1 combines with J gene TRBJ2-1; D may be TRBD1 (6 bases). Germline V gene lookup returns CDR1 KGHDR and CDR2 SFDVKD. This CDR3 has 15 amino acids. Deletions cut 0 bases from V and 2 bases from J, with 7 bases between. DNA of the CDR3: TGTGCCACCAGTGATTTGGAGGGGGCCTACAATGAGCAGTTCTTC. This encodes CATSDLEGAYNEQFF.

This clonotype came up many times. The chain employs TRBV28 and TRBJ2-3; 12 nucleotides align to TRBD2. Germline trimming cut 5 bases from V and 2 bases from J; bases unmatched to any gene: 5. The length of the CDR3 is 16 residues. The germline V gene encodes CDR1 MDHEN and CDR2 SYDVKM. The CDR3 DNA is TGTGCCAGCAGTCCCGGACTAGCGGGGTTCACAGATACGCAGTATTTT. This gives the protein CASSPGLAGFTDTQYF.

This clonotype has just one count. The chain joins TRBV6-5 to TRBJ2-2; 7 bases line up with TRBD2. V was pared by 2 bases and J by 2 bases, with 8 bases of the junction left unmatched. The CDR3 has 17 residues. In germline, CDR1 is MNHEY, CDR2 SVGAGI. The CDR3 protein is CASSYHRSGTNTGELFF. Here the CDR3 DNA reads TGTGCCAGCAGTTACCACCGGAGCGGGACCAACACCGGGGAGCTGTTTTTT.

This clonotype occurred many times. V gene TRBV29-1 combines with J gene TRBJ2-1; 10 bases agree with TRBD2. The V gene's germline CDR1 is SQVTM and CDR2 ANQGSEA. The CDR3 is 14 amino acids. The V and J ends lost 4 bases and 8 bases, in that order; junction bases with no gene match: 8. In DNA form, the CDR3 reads TGCAGCGTTGTATCACTAGCGGGATTAGATGAGCAGTTCTTC. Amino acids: CSVVSLAGLDEQFF.

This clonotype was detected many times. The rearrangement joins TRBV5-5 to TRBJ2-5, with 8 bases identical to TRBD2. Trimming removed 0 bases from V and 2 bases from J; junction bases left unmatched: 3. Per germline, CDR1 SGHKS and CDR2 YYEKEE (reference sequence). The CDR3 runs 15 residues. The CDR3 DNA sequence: TGTGCCAGCAGCTTGGGGGGACTAGGGCAAGAGACCCAGTACTTC. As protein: CASSLGGLGQETQYF.

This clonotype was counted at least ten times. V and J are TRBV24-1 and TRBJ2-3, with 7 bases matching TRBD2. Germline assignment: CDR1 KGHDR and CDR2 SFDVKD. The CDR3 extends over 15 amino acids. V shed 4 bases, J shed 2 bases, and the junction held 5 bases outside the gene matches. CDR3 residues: CATSDGTTITDTQYF. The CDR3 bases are TGTGCCACCAGTGACGGGACTACCATCACAGATACGCAGTATTTT.

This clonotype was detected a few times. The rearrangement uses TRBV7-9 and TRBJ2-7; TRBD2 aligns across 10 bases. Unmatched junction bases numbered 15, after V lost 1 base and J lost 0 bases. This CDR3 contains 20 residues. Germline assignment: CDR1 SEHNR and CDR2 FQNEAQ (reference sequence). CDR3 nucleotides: TGTGCCAGCAGCTTAGGGGCGAATAGGACTAGCGGAACACTCTCCTACGAGCAGTACTTC. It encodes CASSLGANRTSGTLSYEQYF.

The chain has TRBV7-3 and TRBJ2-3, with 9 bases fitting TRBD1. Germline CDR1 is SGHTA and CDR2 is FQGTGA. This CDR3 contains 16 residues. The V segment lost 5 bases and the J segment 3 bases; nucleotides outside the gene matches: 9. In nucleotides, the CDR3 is TGTGCCAGCAGCAGAAGAGGGACAGGGTTGACAGATACGCAGTATTTT. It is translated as CASSRRGTGLTDTQYF.

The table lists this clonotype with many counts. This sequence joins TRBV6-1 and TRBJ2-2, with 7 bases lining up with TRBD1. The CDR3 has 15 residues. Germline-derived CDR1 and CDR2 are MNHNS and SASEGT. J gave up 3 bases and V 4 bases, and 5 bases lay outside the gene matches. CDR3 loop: CASSARDRYTGELFF. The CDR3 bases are TGTGCCAGCAGTGCCCGGGACAGATACACCGGGGAGCTGTTTTTT.

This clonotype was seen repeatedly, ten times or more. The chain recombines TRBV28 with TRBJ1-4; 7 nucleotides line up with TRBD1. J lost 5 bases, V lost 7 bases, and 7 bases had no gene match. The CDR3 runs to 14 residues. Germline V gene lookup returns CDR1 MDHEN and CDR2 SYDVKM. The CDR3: CASNLGRGNEKLFF. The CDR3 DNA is TGTGCCAGCAACTTGGGCAGGGGGAATGAAAAACTGTTTTTT.

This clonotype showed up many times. CDR3 in DNA: TGTGCCAGCAGTGAAGCCACCCTCCTACTAGCGGGAGTCGAGCAGTACTTC. It specifies CASSEATLLLAGVEQYF. The chain couples TRBV2 to TRBJ2-7, with 11 bases lining up with TRBD2. CDR3 size: 17 residues. In germline, CDR1 is SNHLY, CDR2 FYNNEI. V gave up 0 bases and J gave up 6 bases; unmatched junction bases: 10.

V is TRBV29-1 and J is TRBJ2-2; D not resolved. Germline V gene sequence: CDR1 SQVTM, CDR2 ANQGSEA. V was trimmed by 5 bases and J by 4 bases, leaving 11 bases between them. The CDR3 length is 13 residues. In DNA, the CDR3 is TGCAGCGTTTTCCGGAGAAGCACCGGGGAGCTGTTTTTT. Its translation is CSVFRRSTGELFF.

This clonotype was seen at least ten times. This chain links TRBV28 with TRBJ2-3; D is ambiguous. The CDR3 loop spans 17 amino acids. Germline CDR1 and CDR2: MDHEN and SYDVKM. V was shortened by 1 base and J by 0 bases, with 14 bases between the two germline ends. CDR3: CASSLSTFILSTDTQYF. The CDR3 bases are TGTGCCAGCAGTTTATCTACCTTTATTCTGAGCACAGATACGCAGTATTTT.